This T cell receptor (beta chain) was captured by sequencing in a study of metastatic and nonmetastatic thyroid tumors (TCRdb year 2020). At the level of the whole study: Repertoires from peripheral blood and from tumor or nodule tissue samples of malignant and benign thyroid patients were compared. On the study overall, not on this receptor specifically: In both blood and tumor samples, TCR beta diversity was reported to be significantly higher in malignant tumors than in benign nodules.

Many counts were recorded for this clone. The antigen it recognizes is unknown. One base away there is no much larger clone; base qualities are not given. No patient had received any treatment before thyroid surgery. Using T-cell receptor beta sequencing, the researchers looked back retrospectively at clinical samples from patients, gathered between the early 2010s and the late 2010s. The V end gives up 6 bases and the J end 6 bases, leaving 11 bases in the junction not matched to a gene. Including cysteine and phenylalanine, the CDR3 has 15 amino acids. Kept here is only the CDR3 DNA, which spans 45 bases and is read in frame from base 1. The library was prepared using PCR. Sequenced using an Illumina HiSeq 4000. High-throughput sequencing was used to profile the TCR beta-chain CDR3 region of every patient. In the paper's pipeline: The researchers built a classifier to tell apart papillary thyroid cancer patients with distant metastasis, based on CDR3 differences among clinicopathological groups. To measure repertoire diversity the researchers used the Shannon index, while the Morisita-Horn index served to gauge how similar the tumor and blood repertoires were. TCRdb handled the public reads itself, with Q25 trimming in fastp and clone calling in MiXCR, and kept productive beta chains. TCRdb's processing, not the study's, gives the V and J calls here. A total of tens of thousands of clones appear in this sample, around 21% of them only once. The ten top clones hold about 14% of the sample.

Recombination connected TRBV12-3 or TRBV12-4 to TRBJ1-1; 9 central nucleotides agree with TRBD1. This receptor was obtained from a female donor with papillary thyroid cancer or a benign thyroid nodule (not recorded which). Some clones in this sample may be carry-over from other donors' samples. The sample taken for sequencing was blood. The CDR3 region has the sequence CASSWYPGQGPEAFF. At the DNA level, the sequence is TGTGCCAGCAGCTGGTACCCGGGACAGGGTCCTGAAGCTTTCTTT.